This entry lists 9 T cell receptor beta chains sequenced from one sample in a study of blood T cell repertoires in COVID-19. Clones were sequenced by immunoSEQ multiplex PCR, and TCRdb holds only the in-frame ones, with some missing. The table has approximately 270,000 clones, just over 85% seen once. Sequencing was carried out using peripheral blood. The receptor source for this set is an elderly man with acute or convalescent COVID-19.

The CDR3 loop reads CASSSSGTGAYEQYF. The CDR3 nucleotides read TGTGCCAGCAGTTCTTCCGGGACAGGGGCCTACGAGCAGTACTTC. The chain employs TRBV6-2 or TRBV6-3 and TRBJ2-7; 10 positions agree with TRBD1. CDR3 size: 15 residues. The V segment lost 4 bases and the J segment 2 bases; nucleotides outside the gene matches: 5. From germline, CDR1 is MNHEY and CDR2 SVGEGT.

J is TRBJ2-3 and V is TRBV24-1, with 11 bases matching TRBD1. This CDR3 is 18 amino acids long. From germline, CDR1 is KGHDR and CDR2 SFDVKD. Trimming took 3 bases from V and 0 from J; bases not matched to a gene: 7. CDR3 sequence reads: CATSDPRTGGLSTDTQYF. DNA for the CDR3: TGTGCCACCAGTGATCCAAGGACAGGGGGCCTTAGCACAGATACGCAGTATTTT.

The rearrangement links TRBV5-1 to TRBJ1-3, with 11 bases fitting TRBD1. This CDR3 has 17 amino acids. The germline V gene encodes CDR1 SGHRS and CDR2 YFSETQ. J gave up 2 bases and V 3 bases, and 7 bases lay outside the gene matches. CDR3 DNA: TGCGCCAGCAGCTCTTGGACAGGGGGCGCCCCTGGAAACACCATATATTTT. Translating gives CASSSWTGGAPGNTIYF.

This clone was detected only once. The CDR3 loop is CASSFGLAMYEQFF. In nucleotides, the CDR3 is TGTGCCAGCAGTTTCGGGCTAGCCATGTATGAGCAGTTCTTC. The J gene is TRBJ2-1, the V gene TRBV6-2 or TRBV6-3; D possibly corresponds to TRBD2 (5 bases). The CDR3 contains 14 residues. Germline loops: CDR1 MNHEY, CDR2 SVGEGT. Trimming stripped 4 bases from V and 8 bases from J, with 15 bases between.

This sequence joins TRBV27 and TRBJ1-2; 9 nucleotides align to TRBD1. CDR1 and CDR2 from the germline V gene are MNHEY and SMNVEV (reference sequence). Germline trimming cut 3 bases from V and 7 bases from J; bases unmatched to any gene: 6. The CDR3 consists of 14 residues. CDR3 sequence (DNA): TGTGCCAGCAGTTTGCAGGGACAGGGCCTTGGCTACACCTTC. This gives the protein CASSLQGQGLGYTF.

V gene TRBV5-5 combines with J gene TRBJ1-2, with 8 bases identical to TRBD1. CDR1 is SGHKS, CDR2 YYEKEE, per germline (reference sequence). V shed 4 bases, J shed 2 bases, and the junction held 7 bases outside the gene matches. The CDR3 is made up of 15 amino acids. CDR3 coding DNA: TGTGCCAGCAGCCGGGCCGGGACAGGAAACTATGGCTACACCTTC. The encoded protein is CASSRAGTGNYGYTF.

The chain uses TRBV28 and TRBJ2-7; D is perhaps TRBD2 (6 bases). Trimming took 3 bases from V and 3 from J, leaving 9 bases between them. The CDR3 spans 13 residues. In germline, CDR1 is MDHEN, CDR2 SYDVKM. DNA of the CDR3: TGTGCCAGCAGTTTGGGGGGTTTCTACGAGCAGTACTTC. Encoded protein: CASSLGGFYEQYF.

The chain carries TRBV6-5 and TRBJ2-7; 9 nucleotides align to TRBD1. This CDR3 has 13 residues. V trimming: 10 bases; J trimming: 4 bases; junction bases outside the gene matches: 8. The germline CDR1 and CDR2 sequences are MNHEY and SVGAGI. The CDR3 nucleotides are TGTGCCACCAAGGACAGGGGCAAGTACGAGCAGTACTTC. Amino acid sequence: CATKDRGKYEQYF.

J is TRBJ2-2 and V is TRBV28, with 7 bases matching TRBD2. The trim removed 2 bases at V and 3 bases at J, leaving 6 bases unmatched. Per the germline V gene, CDR1 is MDHEN and CDR2 is SYDVKM. This CDR3 spans 16 amino acids. This CDR3 is CASSLTRAGDTGELFF. For the CDR3, the DNA is TGTGCCAGCAGTTTAACGAGGGCGGGGGACACCGGGGAGCTGTTTTTT.